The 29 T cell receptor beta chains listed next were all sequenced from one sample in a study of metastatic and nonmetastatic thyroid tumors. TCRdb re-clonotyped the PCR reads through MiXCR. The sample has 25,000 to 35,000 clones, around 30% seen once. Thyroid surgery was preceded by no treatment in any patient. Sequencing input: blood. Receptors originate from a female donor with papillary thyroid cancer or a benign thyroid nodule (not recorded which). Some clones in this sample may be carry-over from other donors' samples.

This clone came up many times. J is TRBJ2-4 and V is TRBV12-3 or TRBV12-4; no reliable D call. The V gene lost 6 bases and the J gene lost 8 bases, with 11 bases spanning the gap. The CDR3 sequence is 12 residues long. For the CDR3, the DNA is TGTGCCAGCAGACTTAATGGGGACATTCAGTACTTC. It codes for CASRLNGDIQYF.

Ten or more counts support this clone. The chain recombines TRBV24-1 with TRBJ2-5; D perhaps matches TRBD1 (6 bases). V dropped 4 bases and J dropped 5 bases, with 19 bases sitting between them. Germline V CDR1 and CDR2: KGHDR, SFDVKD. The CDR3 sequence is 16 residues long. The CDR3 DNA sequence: TGTGCCACCAGTGACCCCCGGGCAGGGGTGGGTGAGACCCAGTACTTC. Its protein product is CATSDPRAGVGETQYF.

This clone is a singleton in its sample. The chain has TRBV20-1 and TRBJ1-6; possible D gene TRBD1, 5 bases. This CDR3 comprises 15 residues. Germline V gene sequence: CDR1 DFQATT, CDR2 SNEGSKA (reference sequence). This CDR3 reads CRVTTGRGGNSPLHF. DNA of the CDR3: TGCAGGGTAACCACAGGAAGGGGAGGCAATTCACCCCTCCACTTT.

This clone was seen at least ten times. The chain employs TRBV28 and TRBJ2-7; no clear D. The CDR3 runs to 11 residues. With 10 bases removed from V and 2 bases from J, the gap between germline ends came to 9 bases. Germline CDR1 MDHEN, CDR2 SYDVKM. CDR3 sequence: CANNDTYEQYF. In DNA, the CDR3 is TGTGCCAACAATGACACCTACGAGCAGTACTTC.

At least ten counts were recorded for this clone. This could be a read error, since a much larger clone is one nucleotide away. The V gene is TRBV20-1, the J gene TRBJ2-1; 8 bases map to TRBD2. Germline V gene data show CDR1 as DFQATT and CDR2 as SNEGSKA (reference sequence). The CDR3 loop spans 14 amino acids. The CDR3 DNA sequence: TGCAGTGCCGAGGGACTAGAGTCCTACGATGAGCAGTTCTTC. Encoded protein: CSAEGLESYDEQFF.

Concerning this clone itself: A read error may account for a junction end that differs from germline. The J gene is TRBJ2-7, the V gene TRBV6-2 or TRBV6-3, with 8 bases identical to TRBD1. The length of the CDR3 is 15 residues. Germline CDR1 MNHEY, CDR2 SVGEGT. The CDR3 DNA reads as TGTGCCGGCAGTACGAAGGACAGGGAACCCTACGAGCAGTACTTC. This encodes CAGSTKDREPYEQYF.

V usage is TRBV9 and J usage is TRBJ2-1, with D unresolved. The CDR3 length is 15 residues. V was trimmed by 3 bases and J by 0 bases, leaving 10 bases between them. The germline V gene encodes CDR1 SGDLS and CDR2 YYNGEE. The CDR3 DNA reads TGTGCCAGCAGCGCAACTCCTAGCTCCTACAATGAGCAGTTCTTC. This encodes CASSATPSSYNEQFF.

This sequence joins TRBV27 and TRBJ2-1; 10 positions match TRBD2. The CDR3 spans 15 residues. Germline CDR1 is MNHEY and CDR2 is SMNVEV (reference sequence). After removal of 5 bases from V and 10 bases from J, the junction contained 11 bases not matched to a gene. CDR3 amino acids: CASSIGTSERMEQFF. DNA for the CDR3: TGTGCCAGCAGTATCGGGACTAGCGAACGGATGGAGCAGTTCTTC.

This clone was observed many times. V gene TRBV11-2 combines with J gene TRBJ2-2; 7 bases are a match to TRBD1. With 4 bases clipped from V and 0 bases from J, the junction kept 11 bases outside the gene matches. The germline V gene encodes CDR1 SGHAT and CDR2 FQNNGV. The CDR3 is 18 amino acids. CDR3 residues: CASSSTPTGTANTGELFF. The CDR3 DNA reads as TGTGCCAGCAGCTCCACACCAACCGGGACAGCGAACACCGGGGAGCTGTTTTTT.

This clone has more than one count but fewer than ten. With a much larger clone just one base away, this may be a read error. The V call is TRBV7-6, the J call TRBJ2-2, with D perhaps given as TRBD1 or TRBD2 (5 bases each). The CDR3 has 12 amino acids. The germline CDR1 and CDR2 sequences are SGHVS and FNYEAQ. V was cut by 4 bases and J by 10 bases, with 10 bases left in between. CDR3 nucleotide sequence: TGTGCCAGCAGCTGGGACGGCGTGGAGCTGTTTTTT. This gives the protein CASSWDGVELFF.

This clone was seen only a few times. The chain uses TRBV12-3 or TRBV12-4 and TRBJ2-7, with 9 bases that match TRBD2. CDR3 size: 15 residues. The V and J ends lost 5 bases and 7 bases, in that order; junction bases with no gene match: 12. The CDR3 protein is CASSPLSGSALEQYF. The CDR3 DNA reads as TGTGCCAGCAGTCCTCTTAGCGGGAGTGCTCTTGAGCAGTACTTC.

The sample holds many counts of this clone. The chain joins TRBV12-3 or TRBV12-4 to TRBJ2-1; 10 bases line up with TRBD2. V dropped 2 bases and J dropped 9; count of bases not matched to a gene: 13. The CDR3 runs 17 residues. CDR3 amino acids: CASSLTRAGGPWGEQFF. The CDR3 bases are TGTGCCAGCAGTTTAACCCGAGCGGGAGGGCCTTGGGGTGAGCAGTTCTTC.

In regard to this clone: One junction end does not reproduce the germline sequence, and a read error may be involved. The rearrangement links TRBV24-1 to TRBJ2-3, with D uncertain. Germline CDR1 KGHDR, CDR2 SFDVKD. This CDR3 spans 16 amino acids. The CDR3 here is CATIDLRFSGTDTQYF. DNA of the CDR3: TGTGCCACCATTGATTTGAGGTTTTCAGGCACAGATACGCAGTATTTT.

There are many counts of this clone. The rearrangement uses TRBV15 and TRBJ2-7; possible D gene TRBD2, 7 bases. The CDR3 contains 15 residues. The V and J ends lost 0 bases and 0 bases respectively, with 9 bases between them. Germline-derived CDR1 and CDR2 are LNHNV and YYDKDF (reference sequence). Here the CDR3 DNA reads TGTGCCACCAGCAGAGAGGGAGGGGGCTCCTACGAGCAGTACTTC. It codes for CATSREGGGSYEQYF.

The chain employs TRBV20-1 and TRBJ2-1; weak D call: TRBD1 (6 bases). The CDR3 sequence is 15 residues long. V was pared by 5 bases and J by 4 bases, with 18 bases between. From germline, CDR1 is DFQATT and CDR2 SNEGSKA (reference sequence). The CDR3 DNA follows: TGCAGTGCTGTTTCCGGGACACAACTATACAATGAGCAGTTCTTC. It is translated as CSAVSGTQLYNEQFF.

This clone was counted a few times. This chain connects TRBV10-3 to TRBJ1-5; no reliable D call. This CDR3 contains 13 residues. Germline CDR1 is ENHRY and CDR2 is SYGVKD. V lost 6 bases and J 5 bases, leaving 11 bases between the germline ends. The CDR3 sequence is CAISDLSDQPQHF. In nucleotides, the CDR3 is TGTGCCATCAGCGATCTCTCAGATCAGCCCCAGCATTTT.

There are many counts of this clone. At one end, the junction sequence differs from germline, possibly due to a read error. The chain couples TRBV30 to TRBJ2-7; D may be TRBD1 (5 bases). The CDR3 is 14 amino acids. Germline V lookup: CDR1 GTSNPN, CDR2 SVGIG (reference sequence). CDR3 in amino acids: CAWSAGHPYYEQCF. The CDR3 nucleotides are TGTGCCTGGAGTGCAGGGCATCCTTACTACGAGCAGTGCTTC.

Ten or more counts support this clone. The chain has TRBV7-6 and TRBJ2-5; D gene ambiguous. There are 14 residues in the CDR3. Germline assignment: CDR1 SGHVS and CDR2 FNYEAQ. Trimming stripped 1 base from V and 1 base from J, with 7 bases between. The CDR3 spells CASSLGAGQETQYF. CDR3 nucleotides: TGTGCCAGCAGCTTAGGGGCAGGCCAAGAGACCCAGTACTTC.

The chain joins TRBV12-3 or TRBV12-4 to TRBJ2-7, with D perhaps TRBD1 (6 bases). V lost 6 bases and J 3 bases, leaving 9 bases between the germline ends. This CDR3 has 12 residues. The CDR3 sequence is CASRPDSYEQYF. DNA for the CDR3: TGTGCCAGCAGACCGGACAGCTACGAGCAGTACTTC.

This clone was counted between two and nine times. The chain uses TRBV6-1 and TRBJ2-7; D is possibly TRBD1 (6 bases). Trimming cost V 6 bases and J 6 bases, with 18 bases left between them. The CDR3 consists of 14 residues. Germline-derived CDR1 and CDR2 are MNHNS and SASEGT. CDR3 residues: CASRTGTRESEQYF. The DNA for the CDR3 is TGTGCCAGCAGGACCGGGACAAGAGAAAGCGAGCAGTACTTC.

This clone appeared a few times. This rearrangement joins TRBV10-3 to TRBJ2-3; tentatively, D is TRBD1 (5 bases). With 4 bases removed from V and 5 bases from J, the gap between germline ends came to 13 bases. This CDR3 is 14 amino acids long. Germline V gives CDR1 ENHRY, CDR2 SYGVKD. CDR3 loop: CAISGTSQGDTQYF. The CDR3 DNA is TGTGCCATCAGTGGGACCAGCCAGGGAGATACGCAGTATTTT.

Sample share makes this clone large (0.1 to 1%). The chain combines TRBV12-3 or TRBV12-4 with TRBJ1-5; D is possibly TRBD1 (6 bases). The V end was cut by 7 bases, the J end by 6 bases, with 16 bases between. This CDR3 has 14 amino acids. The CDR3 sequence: CASILQGSSQPQHF. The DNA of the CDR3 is TGTGCCAGCATTCTACAGGGATCTAGTCAGCCCCAGCATTTT.

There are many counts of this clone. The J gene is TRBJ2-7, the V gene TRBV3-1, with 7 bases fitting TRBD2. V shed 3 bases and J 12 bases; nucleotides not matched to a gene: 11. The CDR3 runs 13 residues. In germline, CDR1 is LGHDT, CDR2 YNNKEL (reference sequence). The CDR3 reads CASSHSDGLERYF. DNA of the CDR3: TGTGCCAGCAGCCATTCCGATGGACTAGAGAGGTACTTC.

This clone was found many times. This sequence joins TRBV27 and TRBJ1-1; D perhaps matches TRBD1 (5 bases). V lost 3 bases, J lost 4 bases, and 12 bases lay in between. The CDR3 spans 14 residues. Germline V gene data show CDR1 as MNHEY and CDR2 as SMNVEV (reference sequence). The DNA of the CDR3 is TGTGCCAGCAGTTTGCAGGGCGCAGGCACTGAAGCTTTCTTT. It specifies CASSLQGAGTEAFF.

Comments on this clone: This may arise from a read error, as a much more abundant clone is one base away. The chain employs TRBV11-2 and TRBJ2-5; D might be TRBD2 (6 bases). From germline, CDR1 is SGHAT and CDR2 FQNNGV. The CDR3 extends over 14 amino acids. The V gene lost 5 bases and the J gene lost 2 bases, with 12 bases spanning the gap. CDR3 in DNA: TGTGCCAGCAGCCCGCAGCGGGCACAAGAGACCCAGTACTTC. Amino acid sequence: CASSPQRAQETQYF.

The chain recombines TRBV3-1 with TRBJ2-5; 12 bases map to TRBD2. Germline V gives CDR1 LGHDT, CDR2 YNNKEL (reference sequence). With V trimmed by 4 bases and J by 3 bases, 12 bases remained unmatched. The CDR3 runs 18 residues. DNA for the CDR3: TGTGCCAGCAGCCTGGGACTAGCGGGCAACCCTCCAGAAGAGACCCAGTACTTC. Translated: CASSLGLAGNPPEETQYF.

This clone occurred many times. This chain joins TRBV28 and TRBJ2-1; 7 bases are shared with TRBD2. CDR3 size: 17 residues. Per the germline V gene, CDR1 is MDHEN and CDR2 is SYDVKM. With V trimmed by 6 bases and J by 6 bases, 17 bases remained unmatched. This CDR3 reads CASSRIRGGSGFNEQFF. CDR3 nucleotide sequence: TGTGCCAGCAGCCGAATAAGGGGCGGGAGTGGCTTCAATGAGCAGTTCTTC.

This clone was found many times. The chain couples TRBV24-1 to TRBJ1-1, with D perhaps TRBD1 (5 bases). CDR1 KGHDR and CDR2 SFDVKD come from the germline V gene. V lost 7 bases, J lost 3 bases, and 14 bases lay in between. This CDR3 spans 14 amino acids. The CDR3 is CATSGGIMDTEAFF. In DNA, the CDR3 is TGTGCCACCAGCGGGGGGATCATGGACACTGAAGCTTTCTTT.

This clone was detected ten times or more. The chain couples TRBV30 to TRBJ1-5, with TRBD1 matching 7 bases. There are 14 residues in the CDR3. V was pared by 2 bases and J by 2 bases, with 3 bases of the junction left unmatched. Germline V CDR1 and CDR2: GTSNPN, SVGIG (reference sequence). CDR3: CAWSQGVGNQPQHF. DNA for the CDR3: TGTGCCTGGAGTCAGGGGGTGGGCAATCAGCCCCAGCATTTT. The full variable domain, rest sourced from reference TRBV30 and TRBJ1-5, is SQTIHQWPATLVQPVGSPLSLECTVEGTSNPNLYWYRQAAGRGLQLLFYSVGIGQISSEVPQNLSASRPQDRQFILSSKKLLLSDSGFYLCAWSQGVGNQPQHFGDGTRLSIL.